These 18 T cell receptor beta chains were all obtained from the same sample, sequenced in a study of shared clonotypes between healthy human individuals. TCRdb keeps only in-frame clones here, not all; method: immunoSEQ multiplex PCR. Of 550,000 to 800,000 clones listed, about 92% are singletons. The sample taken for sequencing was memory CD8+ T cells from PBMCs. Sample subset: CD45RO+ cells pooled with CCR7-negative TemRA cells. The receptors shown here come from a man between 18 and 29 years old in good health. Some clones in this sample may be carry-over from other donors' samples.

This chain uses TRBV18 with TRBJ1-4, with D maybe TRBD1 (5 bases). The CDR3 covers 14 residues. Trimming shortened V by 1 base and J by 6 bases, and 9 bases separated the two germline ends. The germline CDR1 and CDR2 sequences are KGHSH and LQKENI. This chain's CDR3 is CASSPRDSYEKLFF. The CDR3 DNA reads TGTGCCAGCTCACCACGGGACTCTTATGAAAAACTGTTTTTT.

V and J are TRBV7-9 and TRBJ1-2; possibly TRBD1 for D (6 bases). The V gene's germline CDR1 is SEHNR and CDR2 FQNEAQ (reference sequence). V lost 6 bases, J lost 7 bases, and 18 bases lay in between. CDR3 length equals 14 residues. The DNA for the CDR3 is TGTGCCAGCAGTCCCGAGGGGGGCCGAGTTGGCTACACCTTC. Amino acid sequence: CASSPEGGRVGYTF.

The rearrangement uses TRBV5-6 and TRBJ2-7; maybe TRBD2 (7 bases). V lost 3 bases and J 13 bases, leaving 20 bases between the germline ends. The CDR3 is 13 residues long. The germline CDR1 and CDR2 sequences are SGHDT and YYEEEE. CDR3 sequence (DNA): TGTGCCAGCAGCTCCTCAAAATCGGGGGGCTGTTACTTC. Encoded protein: CASSSSKSGGCYF. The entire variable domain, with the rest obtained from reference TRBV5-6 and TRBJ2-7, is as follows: DAGVTQSPTHLIKTRGQQVTLRCSPKSGHDTVSWYQQALGQGPQFIFQYYEEEERQRGNFPDRFSGHQFPNYSSELNVNALLLGDSALYLCASSSSKSGGCYFGPGTRLTVT.

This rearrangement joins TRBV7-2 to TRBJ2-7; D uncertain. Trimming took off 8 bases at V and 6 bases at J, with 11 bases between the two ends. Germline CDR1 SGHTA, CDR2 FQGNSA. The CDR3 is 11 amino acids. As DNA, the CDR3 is TGTGCCAGCTCCTGGAAGCGCGAGCAGTACTTC. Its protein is CASSWKREQYF.

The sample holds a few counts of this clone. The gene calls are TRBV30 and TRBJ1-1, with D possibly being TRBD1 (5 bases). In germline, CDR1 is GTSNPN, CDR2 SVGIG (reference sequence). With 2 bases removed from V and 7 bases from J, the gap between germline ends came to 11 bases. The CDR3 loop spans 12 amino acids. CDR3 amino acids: CAWSPTGYEAFF. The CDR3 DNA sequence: TGTGCCTGGAGTCCCACAGGCTATGAAGCTTTCTTT. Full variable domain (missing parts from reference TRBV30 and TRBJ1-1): SQTIHQWPATLVQPVGSPLSLECTVEGTSNPNLYWYRQAAGRGLQLLFYSVGIGQISSEVPQNLSASRPQDRQFILSSKKLLLSDSGFYLCAWSPTGYEAFFGQGTRLTVV.

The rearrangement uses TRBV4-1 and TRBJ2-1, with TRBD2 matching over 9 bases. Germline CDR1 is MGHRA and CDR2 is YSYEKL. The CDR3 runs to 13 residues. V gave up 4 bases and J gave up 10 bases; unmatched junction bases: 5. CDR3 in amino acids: CASSLSGGWEQFF. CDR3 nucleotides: TGCGCCAGCAGCCTCAGCGGGGGGTGGGAGCAGTTCTTC.

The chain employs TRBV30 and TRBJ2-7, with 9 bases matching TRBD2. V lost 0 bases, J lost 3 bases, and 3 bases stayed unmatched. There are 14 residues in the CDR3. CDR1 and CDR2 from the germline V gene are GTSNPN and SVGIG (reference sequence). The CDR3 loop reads CAWSVPAGGYEQYF. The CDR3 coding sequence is TGTGCCTGGAGTGTTCCAGCGGGAGGCTACGAGCAGTACTTC.

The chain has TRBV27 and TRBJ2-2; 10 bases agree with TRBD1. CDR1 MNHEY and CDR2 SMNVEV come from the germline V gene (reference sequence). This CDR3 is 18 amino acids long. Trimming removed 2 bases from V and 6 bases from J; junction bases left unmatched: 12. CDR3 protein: CASSLLPGQGGEAGELFF. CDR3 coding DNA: TGTGCCAGCAGTTTACTCCCCGGACAGGGGGGTGAGGCCGGGGAGCTGTTTTTT.

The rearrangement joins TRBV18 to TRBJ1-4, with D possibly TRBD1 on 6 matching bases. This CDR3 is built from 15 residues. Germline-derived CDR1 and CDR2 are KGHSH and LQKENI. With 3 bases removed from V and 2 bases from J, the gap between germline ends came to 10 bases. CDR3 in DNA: TGTGCCAGCTCACCCGAGGGGGGCACTAATGAAAAACTGTTTTTT. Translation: CASSPEGGTNEKLFF.

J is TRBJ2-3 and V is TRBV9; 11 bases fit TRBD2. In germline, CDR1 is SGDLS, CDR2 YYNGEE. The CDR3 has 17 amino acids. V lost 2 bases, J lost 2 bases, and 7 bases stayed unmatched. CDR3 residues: CASSVGGTSGLTDTQYF. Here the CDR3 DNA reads TGTGCCAGCAGCGTGGGGGGGACTAGCGGACTCACAGATACGCAGTATTTT.

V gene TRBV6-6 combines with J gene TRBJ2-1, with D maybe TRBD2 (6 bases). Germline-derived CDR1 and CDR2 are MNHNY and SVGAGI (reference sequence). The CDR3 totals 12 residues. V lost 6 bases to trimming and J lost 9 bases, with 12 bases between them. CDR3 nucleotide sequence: TGTGCCAGCAGGGAGGGGTGGGTTGAGCAGTTCTTC. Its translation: CASREGWVEQFF.

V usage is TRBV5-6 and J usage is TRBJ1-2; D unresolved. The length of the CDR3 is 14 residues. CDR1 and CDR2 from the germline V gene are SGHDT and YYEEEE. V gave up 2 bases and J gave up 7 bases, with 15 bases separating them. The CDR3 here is CASSFGALRAGYTF. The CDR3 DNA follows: TGTGCCAGCAGCTTTGGTGCACTCCGCGCTGGCTACACCTTC. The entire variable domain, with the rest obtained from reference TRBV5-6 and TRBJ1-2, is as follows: DAGVTQSPTHLIKTRGQQVTLRCSPKSGHDTVSWYQQALGQGPQFIFQYYEEEERQRGNFPDRFSGHQFPNYSSELNVNALLLGDSALYLCASSFGALRAGYTFGSGTRLTVV.

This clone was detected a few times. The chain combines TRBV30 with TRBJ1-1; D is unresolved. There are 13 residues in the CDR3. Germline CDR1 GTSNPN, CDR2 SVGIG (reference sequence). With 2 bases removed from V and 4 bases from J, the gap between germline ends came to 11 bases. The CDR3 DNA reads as TGTGCCTGGAGTAGACCCTCAGGCACTGAAGCTTTCTTT. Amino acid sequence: CAWSRPSGTEAFF.

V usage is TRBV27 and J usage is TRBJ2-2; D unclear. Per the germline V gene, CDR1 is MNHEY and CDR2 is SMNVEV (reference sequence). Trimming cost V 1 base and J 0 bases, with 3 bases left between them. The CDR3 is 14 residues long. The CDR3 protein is CASSLYSNTGELFF. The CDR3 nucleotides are TGTGCCAGCAGTTTATATTCGAACACCGGGGAGCTGTTTTTT.

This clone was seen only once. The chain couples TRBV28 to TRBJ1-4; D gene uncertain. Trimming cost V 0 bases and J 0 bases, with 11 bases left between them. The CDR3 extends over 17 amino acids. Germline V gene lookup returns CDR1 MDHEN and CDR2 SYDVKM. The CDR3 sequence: CASSLWLEGATNEKLFF. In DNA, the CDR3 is TGTGCCAGCAGTTTATGGTTAGAAGGCGCAACTAATGAAAAACTGTTTTTT.

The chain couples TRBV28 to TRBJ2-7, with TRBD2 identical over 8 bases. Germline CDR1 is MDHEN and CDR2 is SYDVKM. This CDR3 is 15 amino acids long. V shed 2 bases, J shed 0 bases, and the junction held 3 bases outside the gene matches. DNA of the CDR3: TGTGCCAGCAGTTTACCGACTAGCGCCTCCTACGAGCAGTACTTC. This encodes CASSLPTSASYEQYF.

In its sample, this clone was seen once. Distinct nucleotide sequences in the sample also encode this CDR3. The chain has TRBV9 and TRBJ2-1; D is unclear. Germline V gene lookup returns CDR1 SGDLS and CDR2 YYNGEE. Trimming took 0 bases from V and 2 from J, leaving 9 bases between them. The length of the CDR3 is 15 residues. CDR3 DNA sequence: TGTGCCAGCAGCGTAGGTCGGGCACCCTACAATGAGCAGTTCTTC. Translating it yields CASSVGRAPYNEQFF. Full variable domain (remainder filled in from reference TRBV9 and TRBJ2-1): DSGVTQTPKHLITATGQRVTLRCSPRSGDLSVYWYQQSLDQGLQFLIQYYNGEERAKGNILERFSAQQFPDLHSELNLSSLELGDSALYFCASSVGRAPYNEQFFGPGTRLTVL.

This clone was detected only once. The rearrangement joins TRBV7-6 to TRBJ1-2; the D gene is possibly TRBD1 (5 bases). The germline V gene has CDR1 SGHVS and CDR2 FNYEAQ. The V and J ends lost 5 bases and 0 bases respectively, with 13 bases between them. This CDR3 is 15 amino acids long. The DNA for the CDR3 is TGTGCCAGCAGCACATATCCGGGGGCTAACTATGGCTACACCTTC. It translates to CASSTYPGANYGYTF.